Described below is a single T cell receptor beta chain sequence and its context. Its antigen is unknown. These data are taken from a study of T cells in Graves' hyperthyroidism and ophthalmopathy. The study's findings and limits: A model of 13 V-J pairs discriminated ophthalmopathy from stable hyperthyroidism.

For Graves' hyperthyroidism to be stable, ophthalmopathy could not progress within 18 months. The hyperthyroidism was newly diagnosed and had lasted under 2 months; the patients were aged 18 to 65. Extraction of PBMCs used roughly 9.6 ml of fresh peripheral blood. RNA transcripts yielded amplified TCR beta CDR3 regions. A first-round RT-PCR of the TCR CDR3 used the HTBI primer set. One entry per CDR3 protein results from TCRdb running MiXCR on the multiplex PCR reads. Seen here are about 400,000 distinct CDR3 sequences, just under 25% observed once, and the top ten hold less than 75%. CDR1 is MDHEN and CDR2 is SYDVKM in the germline V gene. Trimming took 3 bases from V and 5 from J; bases not matched to a gene: 21. The CDR3 runs to 19 residues.

This clonotype was obtained from a man over 45 with Graves' hyperthyroidism. J is TRBJ2-5 and V is TRBV28, with 7 nucleotides matching TRBD2. Specimen: blood. CDR3 DNA: TGTGCCAGCAGTTTTTTTTCCCTACCTCGGGCGGGAGTACTGGAGACCCAGTACTTC. This translates into CASSFFSLPRAGVLETQYF.